This T cell receptor (beta chain) was sequenced in a study of cytotoxic CD8 clonotypes in ibrutinib-treated CLL. Study-wide results and limits: Public clonotypes showed up rarely, and on treatment they shrank or held steady. Measured clonality at baseline was greater than in age-matched healthy donors and tracked with circulating CD8+ T-cell counts.

Clones were read by immunoSEQ multiplex PCR, and TCRdb kept only the in-frame ones, dropping some. In the table there are fewer than 400,000 clones, under 70% of which are singletons. This clone was observed a few times. What it recognizes is unknown. Frozen-stored PBMCs produced about 2 micrograms of genomic DNA for TCR beta libraries. Germline V gives CDR1 MGHDK, CDR2 SYGVNS. This CDR3 region has 17 residues. V lost 6 bases to trimming and J lost 5 bases, with 25 bases between them. Sequencing was performed on PBMCs, taken after 36 months of ibrutinib treatment. V is TRBV25-1 and J is TRBJ2-5; either TRBD1 or TRBD2 may fit D (6 bases each). The clonotype comes from a human donor with chronic lymphocytic leukemia. Here the CDR3 reads CASSNHLGPGGAETQYF. DNA of the CDR3: TGTGCCAGCAGCAACCACCTAGGGCCCGGGGGCGCGGAGACCCAGTACTTC.